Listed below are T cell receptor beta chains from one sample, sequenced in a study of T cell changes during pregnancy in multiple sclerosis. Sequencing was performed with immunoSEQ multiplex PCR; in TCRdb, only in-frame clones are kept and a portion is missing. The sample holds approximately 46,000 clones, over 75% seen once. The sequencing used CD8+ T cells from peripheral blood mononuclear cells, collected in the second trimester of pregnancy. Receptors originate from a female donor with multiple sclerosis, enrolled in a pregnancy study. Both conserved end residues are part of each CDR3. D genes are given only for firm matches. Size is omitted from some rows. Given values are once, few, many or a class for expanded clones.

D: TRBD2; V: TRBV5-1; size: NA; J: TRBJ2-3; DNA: TGCGCCAGCACCTGGACTAGCTCAAGTACAGATACGCAGTATTTT; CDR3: CASTWTSSSTDTQYF
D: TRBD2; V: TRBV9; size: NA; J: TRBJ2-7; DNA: TGTGCCAGCAGCGTCTTCGGGGGGGAGCAGTACTTC; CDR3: CASSVFGGEQYF
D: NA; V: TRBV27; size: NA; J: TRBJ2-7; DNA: TGTGCCAGCAGTATAAAGGGGGATAGCTACGAGCAGTACTTC; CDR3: CASSIKGDSYEQYF
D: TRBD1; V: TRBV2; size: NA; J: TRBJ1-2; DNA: TGTGCCAGCAGTGAAGGACAGGGATATGGCTACACCTTC; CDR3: CASSEGQGYGYTF
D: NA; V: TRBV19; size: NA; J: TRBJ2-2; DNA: TGTGCCAGTAGTCGGAACAGGGATAACACCGGGGAGCTGTTTTTT; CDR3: CASSRNRDNTGELFF
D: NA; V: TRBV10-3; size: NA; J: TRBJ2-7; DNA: TGTGCCATCAGTGAGTCTGCGGCAGGGATCCTAAGCTCCTACGAGCAGTACTTC; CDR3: CAISESAAGILSSYEQYF
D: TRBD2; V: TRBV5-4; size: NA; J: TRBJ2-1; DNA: TGTGCCAGCAGCCCAAGACTAGCGGGGGGCCTAAATGAGCAGTTCTTC; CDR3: CASSPRLAGGLNEQFF
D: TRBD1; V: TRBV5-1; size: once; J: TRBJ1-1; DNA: TGCGCCAGCAGCCCTACAGGGGGCTGGCGCACTGAAGCTTTCTTT; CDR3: CASSPTGGWRTEAFF
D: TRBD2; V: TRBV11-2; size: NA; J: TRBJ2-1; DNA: TGTGCCAGCAGCTTTAGTAGCGGGGGGGGCTCCTACAATGAGCAGTTCTTC; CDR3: CASSFSSGGGSYNEQFF
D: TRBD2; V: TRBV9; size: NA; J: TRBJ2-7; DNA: TGTGCCAGCAGCCCCCAGCGGGGGCCATCCTACGAGCAGTACTTC; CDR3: CASSPQRGPSYEQYF
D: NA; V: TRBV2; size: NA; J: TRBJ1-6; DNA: TGTGCCAGCAGTGACACTCCTAGCTATAATTCACCCCTCCACTTT; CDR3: CASSDTPSYNSPLHF
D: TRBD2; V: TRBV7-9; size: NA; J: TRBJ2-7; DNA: TGTGCCAGCAGCCCCCCTAGCCGGGGGGACTACGAGCAGTACTTC; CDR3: CASSPPSRGDYEQYF
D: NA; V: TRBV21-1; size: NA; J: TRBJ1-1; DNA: TGTGCCAGCAGCAACGCTGAAGCTTTCTTT; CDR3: CASSNAEAFF
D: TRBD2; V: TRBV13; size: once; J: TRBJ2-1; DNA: TGTGCCAGCAGCTTAGGACTAGCGGGGGGACCGGACAATGAGCAGTTCTTC; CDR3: CASSLGLAGGPDNEQFF
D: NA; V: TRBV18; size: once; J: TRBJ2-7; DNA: TGTGCCAGCTCACCGCAGCACAGGGTTGACTTCTACGAGCAGTACTTC; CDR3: CASSPQHRVDFYEQYF
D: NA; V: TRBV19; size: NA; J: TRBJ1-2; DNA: TGTGCCAGTAGTACAGACAGGTTGGCCCACTATGGCTACACCTTC; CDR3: CASSTDRLAHYGYTF
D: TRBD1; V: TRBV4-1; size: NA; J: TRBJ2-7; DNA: TGCGCCAGCAGCCAAAGGACAGGGGGAATCTACGAGCAGTACTTC; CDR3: CASSQRTGGIYEQYF
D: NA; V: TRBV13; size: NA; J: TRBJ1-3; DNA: TGTGCCAGCAGCCCGAGGGGGACTGGAAACACCATATATTTT; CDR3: CASSPRGTGNTIYF
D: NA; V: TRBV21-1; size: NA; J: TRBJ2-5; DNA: TGTGCCAGACAGGCAACGTACCAAGAGACCCAGTACTTC; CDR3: CARQATYQETQYF
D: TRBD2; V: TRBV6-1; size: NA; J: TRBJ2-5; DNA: TGTGCCAGCAGTTCCCTAGCGGGGGGGCAAGAGACCCAGTACTTC; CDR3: CASSSLAGGQETQYF
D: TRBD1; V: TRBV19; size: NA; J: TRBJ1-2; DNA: TGTGCCAGTAGACAGGGGACAGCGGCGTTCTTGAAAGGCTACACCTTC; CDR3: CASRQGTAAFLKGYTF
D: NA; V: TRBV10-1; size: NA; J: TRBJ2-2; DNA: TGCGCCAGCAGTGGGCCTTACACCGGGGAGCTGTTTTTT; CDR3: CASSGPYTGELFF
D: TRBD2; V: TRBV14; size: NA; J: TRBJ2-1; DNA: TGTGCCAGCAGCCACCCCCGTAGCGGGGGGGCAGTTGATGGGCAGTTCTTC; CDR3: CASSHPRSGGAVDGQFF
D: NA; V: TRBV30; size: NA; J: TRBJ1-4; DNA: TGTGCCTGGAGTGTGGTGCAGGGGGAAAAACTGTTTTTT; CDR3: CAWSVVQGEKLFF
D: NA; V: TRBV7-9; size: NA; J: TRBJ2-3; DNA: TGTGCCAGCAGCTCCCGGACAGATTCTAGCACAGATACGCAGTATTTT; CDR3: CASSSRTDSSTDTQYF
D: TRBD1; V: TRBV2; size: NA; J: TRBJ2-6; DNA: TGTGCCAGCAGTGATCTTTTTTGGGACAGGGCCTCTGGGGCCAACGTCCTGACTTTC; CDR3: CASSDLFWDRASGANVLTF
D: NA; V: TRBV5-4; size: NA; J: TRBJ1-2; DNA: TGTGCCAGCAGCGTGACAGCGCTCTATGGCTACACCTTC; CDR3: CASSVTALYGYTF
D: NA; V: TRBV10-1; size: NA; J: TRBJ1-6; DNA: TGCGCCAGCAGTCTCCGGGACAAGGGTTCACCCCTCCACTTT; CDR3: CASSLRDKGSPLHF
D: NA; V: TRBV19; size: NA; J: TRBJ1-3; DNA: TGTGCCAGTAGTATAGTGGCCGGGAATGGAAACACCATATATTTT; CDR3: CASSIVAGNGNTIYF
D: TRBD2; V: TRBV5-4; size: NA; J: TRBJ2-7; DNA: TGTGCCAGCAGCGAGACTAGCGGGGCCTACGAGCAGTACTTC; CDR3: CASSETSGAYEQYF
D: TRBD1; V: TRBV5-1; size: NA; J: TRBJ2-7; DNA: TGCGCCAGCAGCTTGGCGTTGTGGGACAGCCGCTCCTACGAGCAGTACTTC; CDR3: CASSLALWDSRSYEQYF
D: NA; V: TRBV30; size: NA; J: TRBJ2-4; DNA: TGTGCCTGGGATACCACGTCAGGAACCAAAAACATTCAGTACTTC; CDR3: CAWDTTSGTKNIQYF
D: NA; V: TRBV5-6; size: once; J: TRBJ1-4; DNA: TGTGCCAGCAGCCGCAGGGTGAGAGTTGAAAAACTGTTTTTT; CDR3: CASSRRVRVEKLFF
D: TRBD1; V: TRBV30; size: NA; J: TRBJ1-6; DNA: TGTGCCTGGAGTGTACTTCGAGCCCATCCGGGACAGGGTAATTCACCCCTCCACTTT; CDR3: CAWSVLRAHPGQGNSPLHF
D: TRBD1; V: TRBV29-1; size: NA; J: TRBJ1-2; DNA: TGCAGCCTTTTCGATGACAGGGGTGATGGCTACACCTTC; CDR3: CSLFDDRGDGYTF
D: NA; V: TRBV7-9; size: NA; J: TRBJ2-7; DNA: TGTGCCAGCAGCTTAGTCGCAGCGGACTCCTACGAGCAGTACTTC; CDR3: CASSLVAADSYEQYF
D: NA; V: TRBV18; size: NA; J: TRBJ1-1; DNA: TGTGCCAGCTCAACCGACAGCATGAACACTGAAGCTTTCTTT; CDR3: CASSTDSMNTEAFF
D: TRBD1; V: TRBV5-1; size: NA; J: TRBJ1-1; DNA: TGCGCCAGCAGCCCCAACCACTTAGACAGGGACACTGAAGCTTTCTTT; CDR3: CASSPNHLDRDTEAFF
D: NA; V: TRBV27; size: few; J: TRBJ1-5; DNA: TGTGCCAGCAGTTTAAGACAGTTCAATCAGCCCCAGCATTTT; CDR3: CASSLRQFNQPQHF
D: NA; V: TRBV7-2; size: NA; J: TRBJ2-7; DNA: TGTGCCAGCAGCCCATGGGGCGCTGGAGACGAGCAGTACTTC; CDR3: CASSPWGAGDEQYF
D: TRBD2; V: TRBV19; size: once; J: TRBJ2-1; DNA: TGTGCCAGTAGTATCAGCGGGGACAATGAGCAGTTCTTC; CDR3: CASSISGDNEQFF
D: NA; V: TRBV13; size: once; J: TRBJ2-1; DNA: TGTGCCAGCATGTGGGGGGGCGGCAATGAGCAGTTCTTC; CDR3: CASMWGGGNEQFF
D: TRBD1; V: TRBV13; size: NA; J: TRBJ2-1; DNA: TGTGCCAGCAGCCCGTGGTTGCAGGGGGACAATGAGCAGTTCTTC; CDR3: CASSPWLQGDNEQFF
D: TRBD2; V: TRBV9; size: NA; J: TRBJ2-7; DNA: TGTGCCAGCAGCGAAAGCGGGGACTCCTACGAGCAGTACTTC; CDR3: CASSESGDSYEQYF
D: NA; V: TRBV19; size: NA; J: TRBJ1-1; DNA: TGTGCCAGTCTCTCCTGGACAAGGAACACTGAAGCTTTCTTT; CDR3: CASLSWTRNTEAFF
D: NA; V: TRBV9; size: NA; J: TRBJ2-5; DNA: TGTGCCAGCAGCCCTGCGGACATGCCAGGGGAGACCCAGTACTTC; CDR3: CASSPADMPGETQYF
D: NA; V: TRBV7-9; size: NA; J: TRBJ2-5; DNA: TGTGCCAGCAGCTTAACGGAAGAGGGACAAGAGACCCAGTACTTC; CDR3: CASSLTEEGQETQYF
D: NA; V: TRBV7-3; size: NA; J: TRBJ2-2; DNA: TGTGCCAGCAGCTTAACGACAGGGAACACCGGGGAGCTGTTTTTT; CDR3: CASSLTTGNTGELFF
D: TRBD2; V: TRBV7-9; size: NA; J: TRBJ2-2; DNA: TGTGCCAGCAGCTGGGGGGGAACCGGGGAGCTGTTTTTT; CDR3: CASSWGGTGELFF
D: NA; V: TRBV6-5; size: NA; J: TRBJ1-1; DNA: TGTGCCAGCAGTTTAGAATGGAACACTGAAGCTTTCTTT; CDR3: CASSLEWNTEAFF
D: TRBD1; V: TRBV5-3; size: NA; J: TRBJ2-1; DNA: TGTGCCAGAAGCATAGGGACAGGAGGGCATCCCTACAATGAGCAGTTCTTC; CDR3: CARSIGTGGHPYNEQFF
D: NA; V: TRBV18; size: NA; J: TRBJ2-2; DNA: TGTGCCAGCTCTCTTCAGGAAGACACCGGGGAGCTGTTTTTT; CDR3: CASSLQEDTGELFF
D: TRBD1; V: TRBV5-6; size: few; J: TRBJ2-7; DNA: TGTGCCAGCAGCTCCGGACAGGGCGTGACCTACGAGCAGTACTTC; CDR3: CASSSGQGVTYEQYF
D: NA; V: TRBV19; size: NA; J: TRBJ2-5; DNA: TGTGCCAGTAGTATGGTGGGGGGGCCCCAAGAGACCCAGTACTTC; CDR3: CASSMVGGPQETQYF
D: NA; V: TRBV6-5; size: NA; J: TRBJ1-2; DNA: TGTGCCAGCAGTTATGCACAACCTCTCTATGGCTACACCTTC; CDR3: CASSYAQPLYGYTF